This note documents a single T cell receptor (beta chain) sequence. Its antigen is currently unknown. The data were obtained in a study of beta chain features in type 1 diabetes. As for the study in general: Cell yields, gender and age were comparable in patients and healthy donors. Study results and limitations: All four CD4+ subsets of Type 1 diabetes patients contained TCRB CDR3s that were moderately but significantly shorter.

Every isolated RNA sample was fully reverse transcribed, so sequencing captured expressed TCRB transcripts. The assay was immunoSEQ multiplex PCR, and TCRdb's table has in-frame clones only and misses some. The sample gives about 700,000 clones, roughly 13% of which show up once; 0.02% to 0.025% is in the top ten. The receptor's source is a man between 18 and 29 years old with type 1 diabetes. Sequenced input: naive CD4+ T cells from blood.

CDR3 coding DNA: TGTGCCATCAGTGAGTCTGCCAGGGTAAACGAGCAGTACTTC. It encodes CAISESARVNEQYF. The V and J genes are TRBV10-3 and TRBJ2-7, with TRBD1 as a possible D gene (5 bases). The CDR3 runs to 14 residues. Germline CDR1 ENHRY, CDR2 SYGVKD. Trimming stripped 0 bases from V and 5 bases from J, with 11 bases between.